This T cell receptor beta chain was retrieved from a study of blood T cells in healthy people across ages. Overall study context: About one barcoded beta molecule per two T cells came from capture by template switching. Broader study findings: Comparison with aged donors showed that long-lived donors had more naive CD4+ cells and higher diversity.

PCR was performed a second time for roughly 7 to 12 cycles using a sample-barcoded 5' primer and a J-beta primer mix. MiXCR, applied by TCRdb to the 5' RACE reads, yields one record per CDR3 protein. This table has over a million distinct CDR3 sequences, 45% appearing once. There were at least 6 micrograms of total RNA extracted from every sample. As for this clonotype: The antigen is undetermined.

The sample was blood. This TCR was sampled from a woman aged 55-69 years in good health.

For the CDR3, the DNA is TGTGCCAGCAGCTTAGGGGAGAGCTATGGCTACACCTTC. Protein product: CASSLGESYGYTF. The gene calls are TRBV7-9 and TRBJ1-2; D unresolved. V lost 1 base to trimming and J lost 4 bases, with 7 bases between them. Germline V gene lookup returns CDR1 SEHNR and CDR2 FQNEAQ (reference sequence). The CDR3 is 13 residues long.